This TCR beta chain was recorded in a study of early T cells in non-severe SARS-CoV-2 infection. Study information: Chains stayed unpaired after sequencing of bulk RNA from unsorted whole blood. Findings of the study overall: Sequences matched to VDJdb favored anti-spike CD8 responses, while private and CD4 specificities were missed.

The CDR3 consists of 13 residues. Per germline, CDR1 GTSNPN and CDR2 SVGIG (reference sequence). The V and J ends lost 8 bases and 0 bases respectively, with 11 bases between them. Turning to this clonotype: Its target is unknown.

MiXCR, applied by TCRdb to the 5' RACE reads, yields one record per CDR3 protein. The sample lists approximately 110,000 distinct CDR3 sequences; more than 13% were seen once. Sequences were obtained from whole blood. V is TRBV30 and J is TRBJ1-3; D ambiguous. This receptor was obtained from an adult who was a healthcare worker with PCR-confirmed SARS-CoV-2 infection or an uninfected control (not recorded which). The DNA for the CDR3 is TGTGCCAGCCCCAAGAGCTCTGGAAACACCATATATTTT. It is translated as CASPKSSGNTIYF.